This entry is about one T cell receptor (beta chain). Its antigen is undetermined. Germline V gene data show CDR1 as LNHNV and CDR2 as YYDKDF (reference sequence). This CDR3 is 17 amino acids long. This sample is part of a study of T cell clusters in autoimmune cytopenias. Broader study findings: Physiological T cell clusters of healthy donors were apparently absent in primary autoimmune cytopenia patients.

TRB was amplified by touch-down multiplex PCR, primer pools A and B combined. After re-calling the multiplex PCR reads, TCRdb lists one entry per CDR3 protein, DNA absent. This sample's clone table lists over 10,000 distinct CDR3 sequences. Each sample's input was roughly 270 ng genomic DNA, 35,000 to 40,000 genome equivalents. These data are also associated with another study on T cell repertoires in aging, cancer and after chemotherapy.

The source is a human donor in good health. The V and J genes are TRBV15 and TRBJ2-3; TCRdb gives TRBD2 as the D gene, but with no DNA this cannot be confirmed. The sample consisted of peripheral blood. The CDR3 loop reads CATSRDHPSGGADTQYF.